This T cell receptor beta chain derives from a study of T-cell reconstitution after alpha-beta-depleted transplantation in children. Study observations and caveats: A year had passed since transplant, and T-cell counts and diversity by then came mostly from newly produced T cells.

Unique molecular identifiers were incorporated when the TCRbeta library was constructed. From the PCR reads, TCRdb called clonotypes with MiXCR, one entry per CDR3 protein. Here the sample spans a few hundred thousand distinct CDR3 sequences, over 20% being singletons. Comment on this clonotype: What it recognizes is unknown.

The CDR3 is 12 residues long. CDR1 and CDR2 (germline): SGHDN, FVKESK. V was shortened by 6 bases and J by 4 bases, with 7 bases between the two germline ends. The receptor was isolated from a boy less than two years old with Wiskott-Aldrich syndrome, due to receive a stem cell transplant. The chain joins TRBV14 to TRBJ1-3, with D unclear. Sequences were derived from PBMCs, sampled before TCRalphabeta/CD19-depleted stem cell transplant. CDR3 residues: CASRGIGNTIYF. Here the CDR3 DNA reads TGTGCCAGCAGGGGGATCGGAAACACCATATATTTT.